This TCR beta chain was sequenced during a study of T cells after yellow fever vaccination. Broader study findings: Peak timing came faster in the weaker secondary response, day 5 versus 15. Abundant clonotypes from the bulk population could have been carried over as contaminants into FACS-sorted repertoires. Post-booster repertoires again held most primary-vaccination clones (about 96% CD4, around 90% CD8).

This clonotype was seen more than once but under ten times. Its specificity is not known. Germline V gives CDR1 SGHRS, CDR2 YFSETQ. Deletions cut 4 bases from V and 9 bases from J, with 13 bases between. This CDR3 is 12 amino acids long. The TCR cDNA carried a universal primer site and UMIs from 5'RACE template switching. MiXCR, run by TCRdb on the 5' RACE reads, gives a single entry per CDR3 protein. Among 450,000 to 550,000 distinct CDR3 sequences, less than 20% were seen once, and the ten largest hold more than 13%. This clonotype was sampled from a man aged 25 to 45 who received the YFV17D yellow fever vaccine. This chain joins TRBV5-1 and TRBJ2-5; D possibly corresponds to TRBD1 (6 bases). The source material was PBMCs, sampled 15 days after the yellow fever booster vaccination. The CDR3 nucleotides read TGCGCCAGCAGCGTCCCCGAGGGGGCCCAGTACTTC. This gives the protein CASSVPEGAQYF.